This TCR beta chain was profiled in a study of cytomegalovirus exposure and HLA in healthy donors. V was clipped by 6 bases and J by 1 base, with 3 bases between them. The CDR3 has 11 amino acids. The germline V gene encodes CDR1 MDHEN and CDR2 SYDVKM. This clone was seen more than once but under ten times. The protocol was immunoSEQ multiplex PCR, while the TCRdb copy is restricted to in-frame clones and leaves out a portion. The sample shows more than 95,000 clones, less than 90% of them seen only once. These donors were members of the approximately 120-subject validation cohort, a group separate from the approximately 670-subject first cohort.

The genes are TRBV28 and TRBJ1-2; D is unresolved. This receptor was identified in a man younger than 35 in good health and CMV-seropositive. Sample: PBMCs. DNA for the CDR3: TGTGCCAGCAGCCGTAACTATGGCTACACCTTC. Translating gives CASSRNYGYTF.